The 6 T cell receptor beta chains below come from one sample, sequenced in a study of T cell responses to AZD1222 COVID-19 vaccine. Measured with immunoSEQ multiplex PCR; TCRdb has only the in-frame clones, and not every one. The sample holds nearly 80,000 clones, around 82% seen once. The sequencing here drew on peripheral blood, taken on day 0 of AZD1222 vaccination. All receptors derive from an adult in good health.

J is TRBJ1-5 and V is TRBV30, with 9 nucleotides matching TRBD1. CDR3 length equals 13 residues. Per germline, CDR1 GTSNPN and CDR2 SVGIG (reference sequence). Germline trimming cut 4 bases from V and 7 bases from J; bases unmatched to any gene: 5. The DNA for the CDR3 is TGTGCCTGGAACAGGGGGCTGAAGCAGCCCCAGCATTTT. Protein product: CAWNRGLKQPQHF.

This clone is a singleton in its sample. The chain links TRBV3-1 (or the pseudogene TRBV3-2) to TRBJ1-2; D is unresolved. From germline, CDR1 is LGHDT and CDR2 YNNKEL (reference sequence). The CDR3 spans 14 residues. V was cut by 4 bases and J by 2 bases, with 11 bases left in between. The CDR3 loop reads CASSPPGVNYGYTF. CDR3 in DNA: TGTGCCAGCAGCCCTCCGGGAGTAAACTATGGCTACACCTTC.

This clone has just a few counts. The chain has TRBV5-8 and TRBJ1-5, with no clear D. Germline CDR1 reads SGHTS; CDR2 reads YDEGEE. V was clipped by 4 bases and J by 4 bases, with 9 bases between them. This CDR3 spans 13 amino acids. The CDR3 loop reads CASSPSWNQPQHF. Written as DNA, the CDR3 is TGTGCCAGCAGCCCAAGTTGGAATCAGCCCCAGCATTTT.

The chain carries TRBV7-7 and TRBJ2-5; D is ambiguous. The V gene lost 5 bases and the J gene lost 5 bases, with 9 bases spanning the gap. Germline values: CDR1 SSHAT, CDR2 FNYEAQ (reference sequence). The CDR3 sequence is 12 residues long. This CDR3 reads CASSPIGETQYF. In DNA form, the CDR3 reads TGTGCCAGCAGCCCTATCGGGGAGACCCAGTACTTC.

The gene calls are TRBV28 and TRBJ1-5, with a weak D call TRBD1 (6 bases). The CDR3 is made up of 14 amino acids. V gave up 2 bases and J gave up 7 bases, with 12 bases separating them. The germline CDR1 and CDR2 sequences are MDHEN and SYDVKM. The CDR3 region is CASSLLGGQQPQHF. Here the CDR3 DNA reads TGTGCCAGCAGTTTACTGGGGGGGCAACAGCCCCAGCATTTT.

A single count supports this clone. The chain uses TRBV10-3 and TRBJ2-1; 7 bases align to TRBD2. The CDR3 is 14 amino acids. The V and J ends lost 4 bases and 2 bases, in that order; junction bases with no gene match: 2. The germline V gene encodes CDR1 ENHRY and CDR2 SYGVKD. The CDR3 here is CAISGGSAYNEQFF. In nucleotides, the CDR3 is TGTGCCATCAGTGGCGGGAGTGCCTACAATGAGCAGTTCTTC.